This T cell receptor (beta chain) was identified during a study of blood T cell repertoires in COVID-19. Looking at the study overall: Samples representing acute and convalescent COVID-19 were sourced from the United States, Italy and Spain. Sample material is recorded as cDNA or gDNA derived from T cells, B-cell-depleted T cells, or PBMCs.

Trimming removed 2 bases at V and 4 bases at J, with 14 bases between. This CDR3 spans 15 amino acids. CDR1 and CDR2 from the germline V gene are MNHEY and SVGEGT. This clone appeared once. Original processing methods: Reference gene primer amplification in the assay estimated nucleated cell counts. The data were produced by immunoSEQ multiplex PCR, yet TCRdb's version contains in-frame clones alone and is incomplete. The DNA was the basis for D and trimming; V, J and clone size are from that table. The profile shows roughly 80,000 clones, approximately 88% of them singletons. The chain joins TRBV6-2 or TRBV6-3 to TRBJ1-2; possible D gene TRBD1, 6 bases. Sequences were obtained from peripheral blood. The origin of this receptor is a man aged 45-65 years with active COVID-19. CDR3 in amino acids: CASSYGGHLGYGYTF. The CDR3 DNA is TGTGCCAGCAGTTACGGGGGACATTTGGGCTATGGCTACACCTTC.